The 20 T cell receptor beta chains below were found in one sample sequenced in a study of CD8 T cells in Susac syndrome. RNA, at about 0.45 to 1 ug, was reverse transcribed with random hexamers. MiXCR was run by TCRdb on the immunoSEQ multiplex PCR reads, yielding one entry per CDR3 protein. Altogether 150,000 to 200,000 distinct CDR3 sequences are present, around 96% being singletons, with the ten largest covering approximately 0.098%. Sequencing was performed on CD4+ T cells from PBMCs. Source of these receptors: a human donor in good health.

J is TRBJ2-7 and V is TRBV28, with 8 nucleotides matching TRBD2. Germline CDR1 MDHEN, CDR2 SYDVKM. V lost 3 bases to trimming and J lost 6 bases; unmatched junction nucleotides: 10. The CDR3 contains 15 residues. The CDR3 DNA follows: TGTGCCAGCAGTTTGATGCTCGGGAGGGCGTCCGAGCAGTACTTC. Translation gives CASSLMLGRASEQYF.

V is TRBV5-4 and J is TRBJ2-2; TRBD2 matches at 7 bases. Germline CDR1 SGHNT, CDR2 YYREEE (reference sequence). Trimming at V came to 4 bases and at J to 4 bases, leaving 10 bases not matched to a gene. This CDR3 is 16 amino acids long. In DNA form, the CDR3 reads TGTGCCAGCAGCCCCGGGGGGAGGCGAAGCACCGGGGAGCTGTTTTTT. This codes for CASSPGGRRSTGELFF.

The gene calls are TRBV6-6 and TRBJ1-1; D gene ambiguous. CDR1 and CDR2 (germline): MNHNY, SVGAGI (reference sequence). CDR3 size: 12 residues. V lost 8 bases, J lost 1 base, and 8 bases lay in between. The CDR3 nucleotides read TGTGCCAGCCGTGGTCCGAACACTGAAGCTTTCTTT. It codes for CASRGPNTEAFF.

The chain carries TRBV28 and TRBJ2-5, with 9 bases lining up with TRBD1. The V gene end was trimmed by 7 bases and the J gene end by 5 bases; junction bases not matched to a gene: 5. CDR3 length equals 13 residues. CDR1 is MDHEN, CDR2 SYDVKM, per germline. The CDR3 is CASILTGGETQYF. DNA of the CDR3: TGTGCCAGCATCTTGACAGGGGGGGAGACCCAGTACTTC.

The V gene is TRBV3-1, the J gene TRBJ2-1; 11 bases fit TRBD2. Unmatched junction bases numbered 7, after V lost 4 bases and J lost 2 bases. Germline values: CDR1 LGHDT, CDR2 YNNKEL (reference sequence). This CDR3 is built from 17 residues. The CDR3 DNA follows: TGTGCCAGCAGCCTTTCTAGCGGGAGGTTAACCTACAATGAGCAGTTCTTC. Its protein is CASSLSSGRLTYNEQFF.

The chain links TRBV4-3 to TRBJ2-5; 9 bases align to TRBD1. The junction had 7 bases not matched to a gene; V was cut back by 0 bases and J by 5 bases. Germline V gene sequence: CDR1 LGHNA, CDR2 YSLEER. This CDR3 contains 16 residues. The CDR3 DNA reads TGCGCCAGCAGCCAAGAGGGGACAGGGACCGCGGAGACCCAGTACTTC. Translated, it gives CASSQEGTGTAETQYF.

This clonotype came up once. V is TRBV3-1 and J is TRBJ1-1; D is unresolved. This CDR3 is built from 15 residues. Germline V gene data show CDR1 as LGHDT and CDR2 as YNNKEL (reference sequence). Trimming shortened V by 4 bases and J by 1 base, and 13 bases separated the two germline ends. CDR3 nucleotide sequence: TGTGCCAGCAGCCCAACCCCCCAGGAGAACACTGAAGCTTTCTTT. This gives the protein CASSPTPQENTEAFF.

This sequence joins TRBV10-3 and TRBJ2-1; no clear D. Germline CDR1 ENHRY, CDR2 SYGVKD. V was shortened by 4 bases and J by 3 bases, with 4 bases between the two germline ends. CDR3 length: 12 amino acids. CDR3 sequence reads: CAISGGYNEQFF. The CDR3 DNA is TGTGCCATCAGTGGGGGCTACAATGAGCAGTTCTTC.

The V gene is TRBV24-1, the J gene TRBJ2-3, with D unresolved. V gave up 4 bases and J gave up 2 bases, with 15 bases separating them. The CDR3 has 16 amino acids. Germline V lookup: CDR1 KGHDR, CDR2 SFDVKD. CDR3 loop: CATSDPTVGYTDTQYF. In nucleotides, the CDR3 is TGTGCCACCAGTGACCCCACAGTGGGGTACACAGATACGCAGTATTTT.

The rearrangement joins TRBV2 to TRBJ2-4, with unresolved D. The CDR3 covers 12 residues. The germline gives CDR1 SNHLY, CDR2 FYNNEI. Trimming cost V 2 bases and J 7 bases, with 6 bases left between them. CDR3 nucleotide sequence: TGTGCCAGCAGTGAATCAGCTAACATTCAGTACTTC. It encodes CASSESANIQYF.

This clonotype came up once. The chain couples TRBV28 to TRBJ2-7; 10 bases are shared with TRBD2. V lost 3 bases to trimming and J lost 6 bases; unmatched junction nucleotides: 11. CDR3 length: 16 residues. The germline CDR1 and CDR2 sequences are MDHEN and SYDVKM. The CDR3 is CASSLVSGLAGGEQYF. CDR3 bases: TGTGCCAGCAGTTTGGTCTCCGGGTTAGCGGGAGGCGAGCAGTACTTC.

This clonotype appeared a single time. V is TRBV4-3 and J is TRBJ2-7; TRBD2 matches 10 bases. The CDR3 consists of 18 residues. The ends lost 0 bases at V and 2 bases at J; junction bases unmatched: 10. Germline CDR1 reads LGHNA; CDR2 reads YSLEER. CDR3 nucleotides: TGCGCCAGCAGCCAAGATGTAGGGGTGGGGACTAGCGCCTACGAGCAGTACTTC. Residues: CASSQDVGVGTSAYEQYF.

The chain carries TRBV29-1 and TRBJ2-7; no clear D gene. CDR3 size: 13 residues. The germline CDR1 and CDR2 sequences are SQVTM and ANQGSEA. V was cut by 6 bases and J by 0 bases, with 12 bases left in between. The CDR3 sequence: CSVTVVSSYEQYF. Written as DNA, the CDR3 is TGCAGCGTAACCGTTGTAAGCTCCTACGAGCAGTACTTC.

CDR3 bases: TGTGCCAGTAGTACGGGACTACTGAACACAGATACGCAGTATTTT. Encoded protein: CASSTGLLNTDTQYF. This chain connects TRBV19 to TRBJ2-3, with TRBD2 matching over 7 bases. The V gene end was trimmed by 4 bases and the J gene end by 2 bases; junction bases not matched to a gene: 6. The germline V gene has CDR1 LNHDA and CDR2 SQIVND (reference sequence). The CDR3 is made up of 15 amino acids.

The chain combines TRBV15 with TRBJ2-1; the D gene is possibly TRBD1 (7 bases). CDR1 is LNHNV and CDR2 is YYDKDF in the germline V gene (reference sequence). CDR3 length: 16 amino acids. Trimming left V 3 bases short and J 4 bases short, with 16 bases between. The CDR3 bases are TGTGCCACCAGCAGTGGGAGGACAGGCATGTACAATGAGCAGTTCTTC. Amino acids: CATSSGRTGMYNEQFF.

The J gene is TRBJ2-7, the V gene TRBV4-2; TRBD2 matches 8 bases. The CDR3 has 14 residues. J gave up 2 bases and V 4 bases, and 4 bases lay outside the gene matches. The germline V gene encodes CDR1 LGHNA and CDR2 YNFKEQ. The chain's CDR3 is CASSPAGAAYEQYF. The CDR3 DNA sequence: TGTGCCAGCAGCCCAGCGGGAGCTGCCTACGAGCAGTACTTC.

The rearrangement uses TRBV7-9 and TRBJ2-4; D is possibly TRBD2 (5 bases). Trimming stripped 5 bases from V and 0 bases from J, with 11 bases between. Per germline, CDR1 SEHNR and CDR2 FQNEAQ (reference sequence). CDR3 length equals 15 residues. Written as DNA, the CDR3 is TGTGCCAGCAGCCTGGACTTGGGAGCCAAAAACATTCAGTACTTC. This encodes CASSLDLGAKNIQYF.

The chain carries TRBV12-3 or TRBV12-4 and TRBJ1-5, with no clear D. The length of the CDR3 is 13 residues. Trimming cost V 2 bases and J 7 bases, with 9 bases left between them. CDR3 nucleotides: TGTGCCAGCAGTTTACGCGAGGGACAGCCCCAGCATTTT. Protein product: CASSLREGQPQHF.

V usage is TRBV14 and J usage is TRBJ2-1, with D hard to call. This CDR3 has 14 amino acids. CDR1 SGHDN and CDR2 FVKESK come from the germline V gene. The V end was cut by 6 bases, the J end by 4 bases, with 13 bases between. DNA of the CDR3: TGTGCCAGCAGTACATACAACCTTTACAATGAGCAGTTCTTC. Translating it yields CASSTYNLYNEQFF.

For this clonotype: A junction boundary mismatches the germline segment, possibly from a read error. The chain is built from TRBV20-1 and TRBJ2-7; tentative D call: TRBD2 (5 bases). Per the germline V gene, CDR1 is DFQATT and CDR2 is SNEGSKA (reference sequence). The CDR3 sequence is 11 residues long. The CDR3 reads CSSGSSYEQYF. DNA for the CDR3: TGTTCCTCGGGGAGCTCCTACGAGCAGTACTTC.